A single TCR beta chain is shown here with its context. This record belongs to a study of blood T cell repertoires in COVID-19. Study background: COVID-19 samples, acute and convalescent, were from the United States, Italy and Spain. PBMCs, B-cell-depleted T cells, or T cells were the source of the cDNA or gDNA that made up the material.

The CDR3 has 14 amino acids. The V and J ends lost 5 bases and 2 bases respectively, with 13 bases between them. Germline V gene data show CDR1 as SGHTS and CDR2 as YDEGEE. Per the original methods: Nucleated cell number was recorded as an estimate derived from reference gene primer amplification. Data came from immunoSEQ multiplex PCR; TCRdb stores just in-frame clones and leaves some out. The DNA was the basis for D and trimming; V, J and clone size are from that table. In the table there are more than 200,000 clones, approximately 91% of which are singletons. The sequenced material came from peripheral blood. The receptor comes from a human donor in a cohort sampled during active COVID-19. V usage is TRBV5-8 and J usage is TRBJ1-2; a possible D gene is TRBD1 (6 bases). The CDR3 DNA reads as TGTGCCAGCAGGCGGGGGCCTATCAACTATGGCTACACCTTC. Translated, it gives CASRRGPINYGYTF.